The 18 T cell receptor beta chains reported below all come from one sample, sequenced in a study of immune characterization of retroperitoneal liposarcoma. From the PCR reads, TCRdb called clonotypes with MiXCR, one entry per CDR3 protein. The table records around 10,000 distinct CDR3 sequences, about a quarter of them present only once. The specimen sequenced was tumor tissue. The receptors originated from a female donor with retroperitoneal liposarcoma.

This clonotype was picked up one time. J is TRBJ2-7 and V is TRBV25-1, with TRBD2 as a possible D gene (5 bases). CDR3 length equals 12 residues. V was cut by 6 bases and J by 7 bases, with 13 bases left in between. Germline values: CDR1 MGHDK, CDR2 SYGVNS. The CDR3 protein is CASRGLYNEQYF. The CDR3 DNA follows: TGTGCCAGCAGAGGACTTTACAATGAGCAGTACTTC.

This clonotype is labeled medium-sized. The V and J genes are TRBV6-1 and TRBJ2-1; D is undetermined. Near its end, the DNA agrees better with TRBJ2-7, so the J call may be wrong. This CDR3 has 13 residues. CDR1 and CDR2 from the germline V gene are MNHNS and SASEGT. The CDR3 nucleotides are TGTGCCAGCACGGACCCGCGTGCCTACGAGCAGTACTTC. Translated, it gives CASTDPRAYEQYF.

This clonotype was seen a handful of times. Sequence at one end of the junction differs from germline and may be a read error. This rearrangement joins TRBV12-3 or TRBV12-4 to TRBJ2-1; 9 bases fit TRBD2. Judging by the DNA end, TRBJ2-7 fits better; the J call may be wrong. The CDR3 is 14 amino acids. The CDR3 loop is CASSVAGVGDEQYF. CDR3 bases: TGTGCCAGCAGTGTAGCGGGAGTAGGCGATGAGCAGTACTTC.

The chain recombines TRBV7-2 with TRBJ2-6, with D tentatively TRBD1 or TRBD2 (6 bases each). The J call may be mistaken, given a closer DNA end match to TRBJ2-1. This CDR3 has 13 amino acids. Per the germline V gene, CDR1 is SGHTA and CDR2 is FQGNSA. CDR3 sequence reads: CASSINGGFEQFF. As DNA, the CDR3 is TGTGCCAGCAGTATTAACGGGGGCTTTGAGCAGTTCTTC.

This clonotype is classed as medium-sized. The rearrangement joins TRBV6-6 to TRBJ2-1; D is possibly TRBD1 or TRBD2 (5 bases each). The J call is uncertain, as TRBJ2-5 better fits the DNA end. CDR3 length: 15 residues. CDR1 is MNHNY, CDR2 SVGAGI, per germline (reference sequence). The CDR3 is CASSYEGLGMETQYF. In nucleotides, the CDR3 is TGTGCCAGCAGTTACGAGGGGTTGGGGATGGAGACCCAGTACTTC.

Sample share makes this clonotype medium-sized. This chain links TRBV12-3 or TRBV12-4 with TRBJ2-3, with 16 bases lining up with TRBD2. The J segment lost 0 bases and the V segment lost 6 bases, leaving 9 bases of the junction unmatched. CDR3 size: 19 residues. The CDR3 sequence: CASSFGTSGGGTSTDTQYF. In nucleotides, the CDR3 is TGTGCCAGCAGCTTTGGGACTAGCGGGGGGGGAACTAGCACAGATACGCAGTATTTT.

This clonotype was found many times. The J gene is TRBJ2-1, the V gene TRBV7-2; D not resolved. CDR3 length: 13 amino acids. Germline-derived CDR1 and CDR2 are SGHTA and FQGNSA. Deletions cut 5 bases from V and 10 bases from J, with 15 bases between. The CDR3 spells CASSKPGSYEQFF. The DNA of the CDR3 is TGTGCCAGCAGCAAGCCTGGGTCCTACGAGCAGTTCTTC. The full variable domain, completed using reference TRBV7-2 and TRBJ2-1, is GAGVSQSPSNKVTEKGKDVELRCDPISGHTALYWYRQSLGQGLEFLIYFQGNSAPDKSGLPSDRFSAERTGGSVSTLTIQRTQQEDSAVYLCASSKPGSYEQFFGPGTRLTVL.

This chain links TRBV27 with TRBJ2-2; D is ambiguous. The length of the CDR3 is 14 residues. The germline CDR1 and CDR2 sequences are MNHEY and SMNVEV (reference sequence). The V gene lost 6 bases and the J gene lost 2 bases, with 10 bases spanning the gap. This CDR3 is CASRGRINTGELFF. DNA for the CDR3: TGTGCCAGCAGAGGGCGGATCAACACCGGGGAGCTGTTTTTT.

This clonotype has only a few counts. V is TRBV6-1 and J is TRBJ2-1; D remains ambiguous. TRBJ2-7 matches the DNA end more closely, so the J call is doubtful. The germline V gene has CDR1 MNHNS and CDR2 SASEGT. The CDR3 consists of 12 residues. The CDR3 sequence is CASRDAFNEQYF. The DNA of the CDR3 is TGTGCCAGCAGGGACGCCTTCAATGAGCAGTACTTC.

The V and J genes are TRBV11-2 and TRBJ2-1; D not resolved. CDR1 and CDR2 (germline): SGHAT, FQNNGV. CDR3 length: 18 amino acids. V dropped 0 bases and J dropped 0 bases, with 15 bases sitting between them. CDR3 in amino acids: CASSLDPPFLDSYNEQFF. In nucleotides, the CDR3 is TGTGCCAGCAGCTTAGATCCGCCCTTCCTAGACTCCTACAATGAGCAGTTCTTC.

The J gene is TRBJ2-6, the V gene TRBV27; the match to TRBD1 covers 7 bases. The V gene end was trimmed by 5 bases and the J gene end by 2 bases; junction bases not matched to a gene: 9. Germline loops: CDR1 MNHEY, CDR2 SMNVEV (reference sequence). The CDR3 consists of 17 residues. The CDR3 DNA reads TGTGCCAGCAGTCCGACGAGACAGGGTGCTGGGGCCAACGTCCTGACTTTC. Translation: CASSPTRQGAGANVLTF.

In its sample, this clonotype ranks as medium-sized. CDR3 sequence: CASSEAWGPHEQYF. The CDR3 coding sequence is TGTGCCAGCAGTGAAGCGTGGGGTCCCCACGAGCAGTACTTC. The genes are TRBV6-1 and TRBJ2-1; no clear D gene. The J call may not be correct, given that the DNA end is closer to TRBJ2-7. The CDR3 contains 14 residues. Germline V CDR1 and CDR2: MNHNS, SASEGT.

This clonotype was counted a few times. The rearrangement uses TRBV12-3 or TRBV12-4 and TRBJ1-1, with TRBD1 matching 11 bases. Trimming removed 5 bases from V and 7 bases from J; junction bases left unmatched: 6. This CDR3 contains 14 residues. The CDR3 nucleotides are TGTGCCAGCAGTAAGGGACAGGGGGGCCGTGAAGCTTTCTTT. It is translated as CASSKGQGGREAFF.

This clonotype is judged medium-sized. The rearrangement links TRBV12-3 or TRBV12-4 to TRBJ2-7, with 10 bases lining up with TRBD1. Trimming cost V 6 bases and J 2 bases; bases outside gene matches: 25. This CDR3 comprises 21 residues. CDR3 sequence (DNA): TGTGCCAGCAGCGTCCGCCCCCGGGACAGGGGCTCCCTGTCCAGCGCCTACGAGCAGTACTTC. Its protein product is CASSVRPRDRGSLSSAYEQYF.

This chain links TRBV10-2 with TRBJ1-1; the D is unclear. The V gene lost 8 bases and the J gene lost 1 base, with 8 bases spanning the gap. Germline CDR1 WSHSY, CDR2 SAAADI. The CDR3 runs 12 residues. CDR3 sequence reads: CASDPGNTEAFF. The CDR3 nucleotides are TGCGCCAGCGACCCAGGGAACACTGAAGCTTTCTTT.

The genes are TRBV4-1 and TRBJ1-5; 7 nucleotides line up with TRBD1. V lost 4 bases to trimming and J lost 3 bases; unmatched junction nucleotides: 6. The germline gives CDR1 MGHRA, CDR2 YSYEKL. The CDR3 length is 15 residues. This CDR3 is CASSRSGTANQPQHF. As DNA, the CDR3 is TGCGCCAGCAGCCGCAGTGGGACAGCCAATCAGCCCCAGCATTTT.

This clonotype is medium-sized. The chain joins TRBV27 to TRBJ2-1; TRBD1 or TRBD2 may be the D gene (5 bases each). The J call may be faulty, since TRBJ2-7 better matches the DNA end. From germline, CDR1 is MNHEY and CDR2 SMNVEV (reference sequence). This CDR3 comprises 16 residues. The CDR3 nucleotides read TGTGCCAGCAGTTTATCGGACATAGGACGGGGCAATGAGCAGTACTTC. Residues: CASSLSDIGRGNEQYF.

This clonotype is medium-sized. This chain links TRBV27 with TRBJ2-1, with 7 bases matching TRBD2. Judging by the DNA end, TRBJ2-7 fits better; the J call may be wrong. CDR3 size: 14 residues. Germline CDR1 MNHEY, CDR2 SMNVEV (reference sequence). CDR3 in amino acids: CASLEKAGAYEQYF. The CDR3 coding sequence is TGTGCCAGCCTTGAAAAGGCGGGGGCCTACGAGCAGTACTTC.